Described below is a single TCR beta chain sequence and its context. This sample was taken from a study of blood T cell repertoires in COVID-19. Participants reported their clinical history, and cohort assignment relied on those reports. The data were produced by immunoSEQ multiplex PCR, yet TCRdb's version contains in-frame clones alone and is incomplete. The sample shows 230,000 or so clones, 70% to 90% of them seen only once. This TCR was recovered from a woman between 45 and 65 years old who had been exposed to COVID-19. Input material: PBMCs or T cells enriched from blood (not recorded which).

CDR3 sequence reads: CASSPDPAGEQYF. The CDR3 DNA follows: TGTGCCAGCAGCCCAGATCCGGCGGGAGAGCAGTACTTC. This sequence joins TRBV5-4 and TRBJ2-7, with TRBD2 as a possible D gene (6 bases). From germline, CDR1 is SGHNT and CDR2 YYREEE (reference sequence). V was pared by 4 bases and J by 7 bases, with 15 bases between. CDR3 size: 13 residues.